This T cell receptor beta chain emerged from a study of identical twins. Healthy Caucasians were all of the donors. This clonotype was observed at least ten times. The target antigen is unknown. This CDR3 comprises 12 residues. V was cut by 6 bases and J by 5 bases, with 7 bases left in between. Template switching (which added a universal primer site) was used, and cDNA carried unique molecular identifiers. One entry per CDR3 protein results from TCRdb running MiXCR on the 5' RACE reads. Of around 670,000 distinct CDR3 sequences listed, roughly 6% were seen once; the top ten hold approximately 1.6%. Points from the study as a whole: Low generation-probability sequences were in excess among twin-shared out-of-frame alpha sequences. For monozygotic twins, models underestimated out-of-frame TCR alpha sharing.

The sequenced sample was naive T cells sorted from blood. This chain joins TRBV12-3 or TRBV12-4 and TRBJ2-2; no clear D gene. This TCR was sampled from a man between 18 and 35 years old in good health. CDR3 residues: CASRRDTGELFF. The CDR3 nucleotides read TGTGCCAGCAGGCGCGATACCGGGGAGCTGTTTTTT.